A single sample gave rise to the 29 T cell receptor beta chains below, sequenced in a study of CD8 T cells in ankylosing spondylitis. General study findings and limits: A TCR beta motif of 7 to 9 highly homologous variants seemed to mark ankylosing spondylitis blood.

Each CDR3 protein is one row after TCRdb ran MiXCR on the 5' RACE reads. This table has 400,000 or so distinct CDR3 sequences, about 24% appearing once. Their antigens remain unidentified. What was sequenced was blood, either unsorted or a sorted T cell fraction (not recorded which). The receptor source for this set is a male donor with ankylosing spondylitis.

This chain connects TRBV12-3 or TRBV12-4 to TRBJ2-3; the D gene could be TRBD1 or TRBD2 (5 bases each). CDR3 size: 14 residues. Deletions cut 6 bases from V and 3 bases from J, with 13 bases between. CDR3 DNA: TGTGCCAGCAGACCTACCGAGGGGACAGATACGCAGTATTTT. Its protein is CASRPTEGTDTQYF.

V and J are TRBV7-9 and TRBJ1-2; possibly TRBD1 for D (6 bases). Germline-derived CDR1 and CDR2 are SEHNR and FQNEAQ (reference sequence). V lost 5 bases to trimming and J lost 5 bases, with 18 bases between them. The CDR3 is 15 residues long. The CDR3, as DNA: TGTGCCAGCAGCCCGTCTAGGACAGACCTTTATGGCTACACCTTC. It encodes CASSPSRTDLYGYTF.

V and J are TRBV2 and TRBJ2-4, with TRBD1 matching over 7 bases. This CDR3 has 15 amino acids. After removal of 8 bases from V and 7 bases from J, the junction contained 14 bases not matched to a gene. Germline V gene data show CDR1 as SNHLY and CDR2 as FYNNEI. CDR3 loop: CASGNDRAGSNIQYF. The CDR3 DNA reads TGTGCCAGCGGAAATGACAGGGCCGGGTCGAACATTCAGTACTTC. Drawing the rest from reference TRBV2 and TRBJ2-4, the complete variable domain is EPEVTQTPSHQVTQMGQEVILRCVPISNHLYFYWYRQILGQKVEFLVSFYNNEISEKSEIFDDQFSVERPDGSNFTLKIRSTKLEDSAMYFCASGNDRAGSNIQYFGAGTRLSVL.

This chain joins TRBV7-8 and TRBJ2-1, with D possibly matching TRBD1 (6 bases). V lost 1 base and J lost 9, with 10 bases in between. This CDR3 has 13 residues. Per the germline V gene, CDR1 is SGHVS and CDR2 is FQNEAQ. CDR3 DNA sequence: TGTGCCAGCAGCTTAGGCAGGGGCAGTGAGCAGTTCTTC. Amino acid sequence: CASSLGRGSEQFF. The variable domain in full, with the rest retrieved from reference TRBV7-8 and TRBJ2-1, is GAGVSQSPRYKVAKRGQDVALRCDPISGHVSLFWYQQALGQGPEFLTYFQNEAQLDKSGLPSDRFFAERPEGSVSTLKIQRTQQEDSAVYLCASSLGRGSEQFFGPGTRLTVL.

V usage is TRBV28 and J usage is TRBJ2-3; 7 positions agree with TRBD2. From germline, CDR1 is MDHEN and CDR2 SYDVKM. V was clipped by 3 bases and J by 7 bases; unmatched bases: 4. This CDR3 has 13 residues. CDR3 in DNA: TGTGCCAGCAGTTTCGAAGCGGGATATACGCAGTATTTT. Its translation is CASSFEAGYTQYF. Full variable domain (missing parts from reference TRBV28 and TRBJ2-3): DVKVTQSSRYLVKRTGEKVFLECVQDMDHENMFWYRQDPGLGLRLIYFSYDVKMKEKGDIPEGYSVSREKKERFSLILESASTNQTSMYLCASSFEAGYTQYFGPGTRLTVL.

This rearrangement joins TRBV5-1 to TRBJ2-1; 9 bases are shared with TRBD2. There are 15 residues in the CDR3. With 4 bases clipped from V and 8 bases from J, the junction kept 10 bases outside the gene matches. Germline CDR1 reads SGHRS; CDR2 reads YFSETQ. For the CDR3, the DNA is TGCGCCAGCAGCGGTCAAGCGGGAGGTAGGGATGAGCAGTTCTTC. It translates to CASSGQAGGRDEQFF. Full variable domain (remainder filled in from reference TRBV5-1 and TRBJ2-1): KAGVTQTPRYLIKTRGQQVTLSCSPISGHRSVSWYQQTPGQGLQFLFEYFSETQRNKGNFPGRFSGRQFSNSRSEMNVSTLELGDSALYLCASSGQAGGRDEQFFGPGTRLTVL.

The chain is built from TRBV12-3 or TRBV12-4 and TRBJ2-7; 9 bases map to TRBD2. The CDR3 spans 15 residues. V lost 3 bases and J lost 1; bases outside the gene matches: 4. CDR3 loop: CASSFPLAGSYEQYV. The CDR3 DNA sequence: TGTGCCAGCAGTTTCCCCCTAGCGGGATCCTACGAGCAGTACGTC.

This clonotype was counted only a few times. The chain couples TRBV5-1 to TRBJ1-2; D remains ambiguous. The CDR3 is 14 amino acids. Trimming removed 0 bases from V and 7 bases from J, with 13 bases in between. Germline V gene data show CDR1 as SGHRS and CDR2 as YFSETQ. The CDR3 DNA reads TGCGCCAGCAGCTTGGCCATGAGTGAGACTGGCTACACCTTC. It encodes CASSLAMSETGYTF.

The chain joins TRBV12-3 or TRBV12-4 to TRBJ2-1; D tentatively fits TRBD1 or TRBD2 (5 bases each). V was shortened by 1 base and J by 4 bases, with 11 bases between the two germline ends. The CDR3 is made up of 15 amino acids. CDR3 DNA: TGTGCCAGCAGTTTAGGGGGGAGTGGTTACAATGAGCAGTTCTTC. Amino acid sequence: CASSLGGSGYNEQFF.

This clonotype was observed a handful of times. This chain connects TRBV5-1 to TRBJ1-1; perhaps TRBD1 as D (6 bases). The CDR3 loop spans 17 amino acids. The V end was cut by 4 bases, the J end by 9 bases, with 28 bases between. Germline CDR1 and CDR2: SGHRS and YFSETQ. Here the CDR3 reads CASSLRWQGKASLQAFF. The CDR3 coding sequence is TGCGCCAGCAGCCTCCGATGGCAGGGGAAAGCGAGCTTGCAAGCTTTCTTT. The entire variable domain, with the rest obtained from reference TRBV5-1 and TRBJ1-1, is as follows: KAGVTQTPRYLIKTRGQQVTLSCSPISGHRSVSWYQQTPGQGLQFLFEYFSETQRNKGNFPGRFSGRQFSNSRSEMNVSTLELGDSALYLCASSLRWQGKASLQAFFGQGTRLTVV.

V and J are TRBV5-5 and TRBJ2-1; D unresolved. Germline V gene lookup returns CDR1 SGHKS and CDR2 YYEKEE (reference sequence). The CDR3 is 13 residues long. Trimming took off 0 bases at V and 9 bases at J, with 10 bases between the two ends. The CDR3 region is CASSLAVGGEQFF. In DNA, the CDR3 is TGTGCCAGCAGCTTGGCGGTGGGCGGTGAGCAGTTCTTC.

This clonotype came up a few times. This chain connects TRBV29-1 to TRBJ2-1, with D possibly TRBD1 on 6 matching bases. Germline loops: CDR1 SQVTM, CDR2 ANQGSEA. With 7 bases removed from V and 0 bases from J, the gap between germline ends came to 16 bases. The CDR3 is 15 amino acids. CDR3: CSGGPTSTSYNEQFF. The CDR3 nucleotides read TGCAGCGGGGGGCCCACATCTACCTCCTACAATGAGCAGTTCTTC.

This clonotype was recorded a few times. The rearrangement links TRBV18 to TRBJ2-5; weak D call: TRBD2 (5 bases). V lost 6 bases to trimming and J lost 1 base, with 6 bases between them. Germline V gives CDR1 KGHSH, CDR2 LQKENI. The CDR3 has 12 amino acids. CDR3 coding DNA: TGTGCCAGCTCTAGCGCCCAAGAGACCCAGTACTTC. This gives the protein CASSSAQETQYF.

The chain employs TRBV19 and TRBJ2-7; tentatively, D is TRBD2 (5 bases). Germline values: CDR1 LNHDA, CDR2 SQIVND (reference sequence). CDR3 size: 14 residues. Trimming pared 5 bases from V and 2 bases from J, leaving 13 bases between. The CDR3 nucleotides are TGTGCCAGTAGTGTCGACCTCGGGGCCTACGAGCAGTACGTC. As protein: CASSVDLGAYEQYV.

This clonotype has only a few counts. This sequence joins TRBV18 and TRBJ1-1, with unresolved D. CDR3 length: 15 amino acids. V lost 2 bases and J lost 1, with 11 bases in between. CDR1 and CDR2 from the germline V gene are KGHSH and LQKENI. CDR3 nucleotide sequence: TGTGCCAGCTCACCATTTGGAGCAGAGAACACTGAAGCTTTCTTT. Translating it yields CASSPFGAENTEAFF.

This clonotype was recorded a few times. The chain couples TRBV11-2 to TRBJ1-4; TRBD1 agrees at 8 bases. The CDR3 extends over 16 amino acids. Unmatched junction bases numbered 15, after V lost 5 bases and J lost 10 bases. CDR1 is SGHAT and CDR2 is FQNNGV in the germline V gene. As DNA, the CDR3 is TGTGCCAGCAGCCCGATTGACCAGGGGGCGCTTGGAAAACTGTTTTTT. Amino acids: CASSPIDQGALGKLFF.

The V call is TRBV20-1, the J call TRBJ2-7; 8 nucleotides align to TRBD2. The V gene's germline CDR1 is DFQATT and CDR2 SNEGSKA (reference sequence). The V gene end was trimmed by 3 bases and the J gene end by 1 base; junction bases not matched to a gene: 5. This CDR3 is 14 amino acids long. The CDR3 nucleotides read TGCAGTGCTAGGCCGGGACTAGGGTCCTACGAGCAGTACTTC. It specifies CSARPGLGSYEQYF.

This clonotype showed up just a few times. V gene TRBV2 combines with J gene TRBJ1-5; D not resolved. V was cut by 5 bases and J by 0 bases, with 14 bases left in between. Looked up from germline, CDR1 is SNHLY and CDR2 is FYNNEI. The CDR3 contains 16 residues. The chain's CDR3 is CASSPHPADSNQPQHF. The CDR3 bases are TGTGCCAGCAGTCCACATCCTGCAGATAGCAATCAGCCCCAGCATTTT. Combining the CDR3 with reference TRBV2 and TRBJ1-5 gives the whole variable domain EPEVTQTPSHQVTQMGQEVILRCVPISNHLYFYWYRQILGQKVEFLVSFYNNEISEKSEIFDDQFSVERPDGSNFTLKIRSTKLEDSAMYFCASSPHPADSNQPQHFGDGTRLSIL.

This chain uses TRBV15 with TRBJ1-1; possibly TRBD1 for D (5 bases). V lost 4 bases and J 4 bases, leaving 16 bases between the germline ends. Germline V lookup: CDR1 LNHNV, CDR2 YYDKDF (reference sequence). This CDR3 is 15 amino acids long. CDR3 amino acids: CATSTDLGVGTEAFF. As DNA, the CDR3 is TGTGCCACCAGCACAGATCTGGGGGTGGGCACTGAAGCTTTCTTT.

At least ten counts were recorded for this clonotype. The chain is built from TRBV12-3 or TRBV12-4 and TRBJ2-1, with no clear D. The ends were cut back, 2 bases at V and 0 bases at J, with 8 bases in the middle. The length of the CDR3 is 15 residues. CDR3 in amino acids: CASSLYGSSYNEQFF. In DNA form, the CDR3 reads TGTGCCAGCAGTTTATACGGAAGCTCCTACAATGAGCAGTTCTTC.

The chain uses TRBV6-1 and TRBJ2-1; perhaps TRBD1 as D (6 bases). The V gene lost 6 bases and the J gene lost 8 bases, with 23 bases spanning the gap. There are 16 residues in the CDR3. CDR1 is MNHNS and CDR2 is SASEGT in the germline V gene. CDR3 residues: CASRTQGIGVRYEQFF. The CDR3 DNA reads as TGTGCCAGCAGGACGCAGGGGATAGGTGTACGGTATGAGCAGTTCTTC.

This clonotype was recorded a few times. The V call is TRBV7-2, the J call TRBJ2-1, with 13 bases aligning to TRBD2. Germline CDR1 and CDR2: SGHTA and FQGNSA. This CDR3 comprises 16 residues. V shed 5 bases and J 6 bases; nucleotides not matched to a gene: 7. The CDR3 DNA follows: TGTGCCAGCAGCAGAACCGGGACTAGCGGGATCAATGAGCAGTTCTTC. This gives the protein CASSRTGTSGINEQFF.

This chain uses TRBV12-3 or TRBV12-4 with TRBJ2-7; no clear D. Trimming took off 2 bases at V and 0 bases at J, with 17 bases between the two ends. This CDR3 is built from 17 residues. CDR3 bases: TGTGCCAGCAGTTTAATCTGTTGGCAGAAAAGCTCCTACGAGCAGTACGTC. Amino acids: CASSLICWQKSSYEQYV.

This clonotype was recorded a few times. The chain is built from TRBV6-2 or TRBV6-3 and TRBJ2-3, with D unresolved. The CDR3 has 11 amino acids. Trimming removed 7 bases at V and 6 bases at J, with 8 bases between. Looked up from germline, CDR1 is MNHEY and CDR2 is SVGEGT. This chain's CDR3 is CASNSRDTQYF. The CDR3 coding sequence is TGTGCCAGCAATTCGAGGGATACGCAGTATTTT.

The genes are TRBV12-3 or TRBV12-4 and TRBJ1-5; D not certain. V was cut by 7 bases and J by 2 bases, with 24 bases left in between. This CDR3 is 18 amino acids long. CDR3 nucleotides: TGTGCCAGCACCCTAATAGGGTCTACACGGGCGGGCAATCAGCCCCAGCATTTT. Protein product: CASTLIGSTRAGNQPQHF.

This clonotype was detected only a few times. The gene calls are TRBV6-1 and TRBJ1-3, with D unresolved. Germline V gene sequence: CDR1 MNHNS, CDR2 SASEGT. The V and J ends lost 8 bases and 0 bases respectively, with 17 bases between them. The CDR3 runs to 16 residues. In DNA, the CDR3 is TGTGCCAGCCGCGGGGATTCTTACCTCTCTGGAAACACCATATATTTT. The encoded protein is CASRGDSYLSGNTIYF.

The chain recombines TRBV7-8 with TRBJ1-1, with TRBD1 as a possible D gene (6 bases). Germline values: CDR1 SGHVS, CDR2 FQNEAQ. Trimming stripped 5 bases from V and 4 bases from J, with 14 bases between. The CDR3 is 14 residues long. In DNA, the CDR3 is TGTGCCAGCAGCCCGGGTCGGGGGGCCACTGAAGCTTTCTTT. This translates into CASSPGRGATEAFF.

This clonotype was counted between two and nine times. The chain links TRBV5-1 to TRBJ2-2; TRBD2 matches 10 bases. The CDR3 has 17 amino acids. Per germline, CDR1 SGHRS and CDR2 YFSETQ. J was trimmed by 3 bases and V by 2 bases; bases with no gene match: 7. CDR3 sequence reads: CASSLKREGRDTGELFF. The CDR3 DNA is TGCGCCAGCAGCTTAAAGCGGGAGGGCCGTGACACCGGGGAGCTGTTTTTT. Supplemented by reference TRBV5-1 and TRBJ2-2, the full variable domain reads KAGVTQTPRYLIKTRGQQVTLSCSPISGHRSVSWYQQTPGQGLQFLFEYFSETQRNKGNFPGRFSGRQFSNSRSEMNVSTLELGDSALYLCASSLKREGRDTGELFFGEGSRLTVL.

This clonotype has only a few counts. This chain uses TRBV10-3 with TRBJ2-1, with 8 bases fitting TRBD2. Germline V lookup: CDR1 ENHRY, CDR2 SYGVKD. The CDR3 runs to 13 residues. V trimming: 7 bases; J trimming: 8 bases; junction bases outside the gene matches: 7. The CDR3 bases are TGTGCCATCAAGATAGCGGGAAGCGATGAGCAGTTCTTC. This translates into CAIKIAGSDEQFF.